This passage covers 11 T cell receptor beta chains from one sample sequenced in a study of cytomegalovirus exposure and HLA in healthy donors (dated by TCRdb to 2017 to 2019). To prepare the library, the immunoSEQ multiplex PCR assay was applied. For the multiplex PCR, a mixture combining 60 forward primers for TCR Vbeta segments and 13 reverse primers for TCR Jbeta segments was used. This is the immuneACCESS table as TCRdb keeps it, with only in-frame sequences that have V and J called. A part of the clones is gone; compared with another copy, unresolved V genes explain less than half, and the rest is unexplained. This sample is represented by about 78,000 clones; about 60% of them were singletons. 5.7% of the sample is in the top ten clones. Sample: PBMCs. Receptors were obtained from a young man in good health and CMV-seropositive.

The rearrangement uses TRBV28 and TRBJ2-7, with TRBD2 matching over 7 bases. CDR1 and CDR2 from the germline V gene are MDHEN and SYDVKM. The CDR3 loop spans 13 amino acids. V was pared by 5 bases and J by 6 bases, with 7 bases of the junction left unmatched. This chain's CDR3 is CASSRSAGREQYF. CDR3 in DNA: TGTGCCAGCAGTAGATCAGCGGGACGCGAGCAGTACTTC.

The CDR3 loop is CASSSGTGLGEQYF. The DNA of the CDR3 is TGCGCCAGCAGCTCCGGGACAGGCTTAGGGGAGCAGTACTTC. The V call is TRBV5-1, the J call TRBJ2-7; 8 nucleotides match TRBD1. The junction had 9 bases not matched to a gene; V was cut back by 3 bases and J by 7 bases. The germline CDR1 and CDR2 sequences are SGHRS and YFSETQ. The CDR3 is 14 residues long.

The genes are TRBV6-6 and TRBJ2-2, with 11 positions matching TRBD1. The germline gives CDR1 MNHNY, CDR2 SVGAGI (reference sequence). With V trimmed by 7 bases and J by 5 bases, 9 bases remained unmatched. This CDR3 has 16 amino acids. This CDR3 reads CASNNLDRGLTGELFF. In nucleotides, the CDR3 is TGTGCCAGCAACAATTTGGACAGGGGGCTAACCGGGGAGCTGTTTTTT.

The J gene is TRBJ2-5, the V gene TRBV29-1, with D perhaps matching TRBD1 (5 bases). Trimming removed 6 bases from V and 2 bases from J, with 7 bases in between. CDR1 and CDR2 (germline): SQVTM, ANQGSEA. The CDR3 spans 11 residues. This CDR3 is CSVDSQETQYF. The DNA of the CDR3 is TGCAGCGTAGACAGTCAAGAGACCCAGTACTTC.

The genes are TRBV7-6 and TRBJ2-6; no clear D. V lost 1 base to trimming and J lost 0 bases, with 7 bases between them. Germline loops: CDR1 SGHVS, CDR2 FNYEAQ. This CDR3 has 16 residues. The CDR3 sequence is CASSLVASSGANVLTF. The CDR3, as DNA: TGTGCCAGCAGCTTAGTAGCTAGCTCTGGGGCCAACGTCCTGACTTTC. Looking up the rest from reference TRBV7-6 and TRBJ2-6 gives the full variable domain: GAGVSQSPRYKVTKRGQDVALRCDPISGHVSLYWYRQALGQGPEFLTYFNYEAQQDKSGLPNDRFSAERPEGSISTLTIQRTEQRDSAMYRCASSLVASSGANVLTFGAGSRLTVL.

V and J are TRBV19 and TRBJ1-2, with TRBD1 matching over 8 bases. CDR1 and CDR2 (germline): LNHDA, SQIVND (reference sequence). Trimming removed 7 bases from V and 6 bases from J; junction bases left unmatched: 4. The CDR3 contains 12 residues. CDR3 residues: CASKTGDNGYTF. Here the CDR3 DNA reads TGTGCCAGTAAGACAGGGGATAATGGCTACACCTTC.

This clone was counted between two and nine times. The CDR3 coding sequence is TGTGCCAGTAATGGGGGGAGCTCCTACGAGCAGTACTTC. As protein: CASNGGSSYEQYF. J is TRBJ2-7 and V is TRBV19; TRBD2 might be the D (6 bases). There are 13 residues in the CDR3. Germline loops: CDR1 LNHDA, CDR2 SQIVND (reference sequence). V dropped 7 bases and J dropped 0 bases, with 10 bases sitting between them.

The rearrangement uses TRBV10-3 and TRBJ2-1; 9 bases fit TRBD1. The length of the CDR3 is 15 residues. V gave up 6 bases and J gave up 4 bases; unmatched junction bases: 7. From germline, CDR1 is ENHRY and CDR2 SYGVKD. CDR3 sequence: CAIRKDRGVYNEQFF. The DNA of the CDR3 is TGTGCCATCAGGAAGGACAGGGGAGTGTACAATGAGCAGTTCTTC.

The chain recombines TRBV29-1 with TRBJ2-7, with 7 bases aligning to TRBD2. Germline-derived CDR1 and CDR2 are SQVTM and ANQGSEA. Trimming at V came to 5 bases and at J to 1 base, leaving 2 bases not matched to a gene. This CDR3 has 12 residues. The CDR3 DNA reads as TGCAGCGTTACTAGCGATTCCTACGAGCAGTACTTC. Protein: CSVTSDSYEQYF.

The chain uses TRBV19 and TRBJ1-2, with 8 bases fitting TRBD1. V trimming: 4 bases; J trimming: 6 bases; junction bases outside the gene matches: 7. CDR3 size: 14 residues. Germline CDR1 reads LNHDA; CDR2 reads SQIVND (reference sequence). CDR3 residues: CASSTRDRPHGYTF. The CDR3 DNA sequence: TGTGCCAGTAGTACGCGGGACAGGCCACATGGCTACACCTTC. Filled out from reference TRBV19 and TRBJ1-2, the complete variable domain reads DGGITQSPKYLFRKEGQNVTLSCEQNLNHDAMYWYRQDPGQGLRLIYYSQIVNDFQKGDIAEGYSVSREKKESFPLTVTSAQKNPTAFYLCASSTRDRPHGYTFGSGTRLTVV.

This clone was recorded only once. The chain couples TRBV10-2 to TRBJ1-6, with TRBD1 as a possible D gene (5 bases). The V and J ends lost 11 bases and 8 bases respectively, with 13 bases between them. The CDR3 extends over 12 amino acids. Germline V gene lookup returns CDR1 WSHSY and CDR2 SAAADI. DNA for the CDR3: TGCGCCGGGTCGGACATGGATTCACCCCTCCACTTT. Its translation: CAGSDMDSPLHF.